The present T cell receptor (beta chain) was sequenced within a study of cytomegalovirus exposure and HLA in healthy donors. Study-level results: TCR sequences were mostly rare, though some public TCRs occurred in many donors. There were a few CMV-associated chains whose specificity for CMV antigens was confirmed in vitro. In an earlier analysis, productive rearrangement rates for most beta V segments clustered near 87% or 30%.

PCR used 60 Vbeta primers and 13 Jbeta primers. Sequencing used immunoSEQ multiplex PCR; TCRdb keeps in-frame clones, though not all of them. The sample lists over 200,000 clones, 82% seen once, with around 0.57% in the top ten. Germline V gene lookup returns CDR1 SGHVS and CDR2 FQNEAQ. The CDR3 loop spans 17 amino acids. After removal of 0 bases from V and 10 bases from J, the junction contained 7 bases not matched to a gene. Worth noting for this clone: As yet, its antigen is unknown.

Material: PBMCs. The TCR was taken from a woman aged 40 to 50 in good health and CMV-seronegative. The V and J genes are TRBV7-8 and TRBJ2-3; 16 bases line up with TRBD2. The chain's CDR3 is CASSLAGTSGGGQAQYF. CDR3 bases: TGTGCCAGCAGCTTAGCCGGGACTAGCGGGGGGGGACAGGCGCAGTATTTT.